This T cell receptor (beta chain) came from a study of T cells after yellow fever vaccination. With 4 bases clipped from V and 1 base from J, the junction kept 3 bases outside the gene matches. Per the germline V gene, CDR1 is DFQATT and CDR2 is SNEGSKA (reference sequence). The CDR3 has 15 amino acids. The table lists this clonotype with many counts. A single record per CDR3 protein comes from TCRdb applying MiXCR to the 5' RACE reads. The table shows under 150,000 distinct CDR3 sequences, with about 7.7% occurring only once. The V gene is TRBV20-1, the J gene TRBJ2-1; 11 bases align to TRBD2. The clonotype was recovered from a man aged 25-45 years who received the YFV17D yellow fever vaccine. This specimen consisted of CD4+ T cells sorted from PBMCs, obtained 5 days after the yellow fever booster vaccination. The CDR3 protein is CSATPSGRSYNEQFF. In DNA, the CDR3 is TGCAGTGCTACTCCTAGCGGGAGGTCCTACAATGAGCAGTTCTTC.